These 27 T cell receptor beta chains were all obtained from the same sample, sequenced in a study of cytomegalovirus exposure and HLA in healthy donors. Primers: 60 Vbeta forward and 13 Jbeta reverse. TCRdb keeps only in-frame clones here, not all; method: immunoSEQ multiplex PCR. The table records 120,000 to 150,000 clones, around two thirds of them present only once. Sequenced: PBMCs. The receptors were gathered from a young woman in good health and CMV-seronegative.

This sequence joins TRBV5-6 and TRBJ1-6; D uncertain. This CDR3 region has 13 residues. The V end lost 4 bases, the J end lost 13 bases, and 15 bases lay between the germline ends. Germline V lookup: CDR1 SGHDT, CDR2 YYEEEE. In DNA, the CDR3 is TGTGCCAGCAGCCTTGGTCGGGGTGAGCCCCTCCACTTT. It translates to CASSLGRGEPLHF.

The chain links TRBV19 to TRBJ2-7; 9 nucleotides match TRBD1. CDR1 and CDR2 from the germline V gene are LNHDA and SQIVND (reference sequence). The CDR3 is 15 amino acids. V gave up 0 bases and J gave up 2 bases; unmatched junction bases: 2. The CDR3: CASSIEDRGTYEQYF. The CDR3, as DNA: TGTGCCAGTAGTATAGAGGACAGGGGAACCTACGAGCAGTACTTC.

The CDR3 bases are TGTGCCAGCACCTCCGCAGGGCAGCCCCAGCATTTT. It is translated as CASTSAGQPQHF. This sequence joins TRBV28 and TRBJ1-5; a possible D gene is TRBD1 (5 bases). The germline gives CDR1 MDHEN, CDR2 SYDVKM. This CDR3 has 12 residues. V lost 7 bases and J 7 bases, leaving 11 bases between the germline ends.

This chain joins TRBV29-1 and TRBJ2-3; TRBD1 matches 11 bases. The CDR3 is 15 residues long. Germline CDR1 SQVTM, CDR2 ANQGSEA. J gave up 1 base and V 5 bases, and 5 bases lay outside the gene matches. CDR3 sequence (DNA): TGCAGCGTTCTTGGGACAGGGGGAGGCACAGATACGCAGTATTTT. Its protein is CSVLGTGGGTDTQYF.

V usage is TRBV15 and J usage is TRBJ1-4; 9 bases are shared with TRBD1. Germline lookup yields CDR1 LNHNV and CDR2 YYDKDF (reference sequence). This CDR3 has 15 residues. With 3 bases clipped from V and 7 bases from J, the junction kept 6 bases outside the gene matches. Written as DNA, the CDR3 is TGTGCCACCAGCAGGATCGGGACAGGGAGTGAAAAACTGTTTTTT. This gives the protein CATSRIGTGSEKLFF.

The chain has TRBV5-8 and TRBJ2-5; 11 nucleotides align to TRBD2. Germline CDR1 reads SGHTS; CDR2 reads YDEGEE. CDR3 size: 16 residues. With 4 bases clipped from V and 1 base from J, the junction kept 6 bases outside the gene matches. The CDR3 sequence is CASSPTSGGFQETQYF. DNA of the CDR3: TGTGCCAGCAGCCCTACTAGCGGGGGATTCCAAGAGACCCAGTACTTC.

V gene TRBV7-2 combines with J gene TRBJ2-1, with TRBD1 matching over 10 bases. The trim removed 5 bases at V and 4 bases at J, leaving 14 bases unmatched. Germline CDR1 SGHTA, CDR2 FQGNSA. The length of the CDR3 is 18 residues. CDR3 in amino acids: CASSPRRGGDRGYNEQFF. Here the CDR3 DNA reads TGTGCCAGCAGCCCTAGACGGGGGGGGGACAGGGGTTACAATGAGCAGTTCTTC.

This clone appeared a few times. CDR3 in DNA: TGTGCCAGCAGCTTACTTTATGCGGGGATAAACACCGGGGAGCTGTTTTTT. Encoded protein: CASSLLYAGINTGELFF. The V call is TRBV7-6, the J call TRBJ2-2, with D possibly TRBD2 on 6 matching bases. The germline V gene has CDR1 SGHVS and CDR2 FNYEAQ. V gave up 2 bases and J gave up 2 bases, with 15 bases separating them. CDR3 length: 17 amino acids.

This clone was recorded a few times. The V and J genes are TRBV9 and TRBJ1-1; D may be TRBD1 (6 bases). The CDR3 loop spans 15 amino acids. Germline lookup yields CDR1 SGDLS and CDR2 YYNGEE. Trimming pared 0 bases from V and 4 bases from J, leaving 13 bases between. CDR3 nucleotide sequence: TGTGCCAGCAGCGTAGCAGGAAGGGGGGGCACTGAAGCTTTCTTT. Translating it yields CASSVAGRGGTEAFF. The full variable domain, completed using reference TRBV9 and TRBJ1-1, is DSGVTQTPKHLITATGQRVTLRCSPRSGDLSVYWYQQSLDQGLQFLIQYYNGEERAKGNILERFSAQQFPDLHSELNLSSLELGDSALYFCASSVAGRGGTEAFFGQGTRLTVV.

V is TRBV5-5 and J is TRBJ1-1, with D possibly being TRBD1 (6 bases). Germline assignment: CDR1 SGHKS and CDR2 YYEKEE (reference sequence). The CDR3 contains 13 residues. Trimming took 4 bases from V and 4 from J, leaving 11 bases between them. The DNA for the CDR3 is TGTGCCAGCAGCCACCGCAGGGGCACTGAAGCTTTCTTT. Protein sequence: CASSHRRGTEAFF.

The rearrangement links TRBV5-5 to TRBJ2-1, with D unresolved. The CDR3 contains 17 residues. V was clipped by 1 base and J by 1 base, with 15 bases between them. Germline CDR1 reads SGHKS; CDR2 reads YYEKEE (reference sequence). Written as DNA, the CDR3 is TGTGCCAGCAGCTTGTTATCCGGTTCTGTTTCCTACAATGAGCAGTTCTTC. The encoded protein is CASSLLSGSVSYNEQFF. Full variable domain (remainder filled in from reference TRBV5-5 and TRBJ2-1): DAGVTQSPTHLIKTRGQQVTLRCSPISGHKSVSWYQQVLGQGPQFIFQYYEKEERGRGNFPDRFSARQFPNYSSELNVNALLLGDSALYLCASSLLSGSVSYNEQFFGPGTRLTVL.

This clone was detected a few times. The chain uses TRBV18 and TRBJ1-1; D not certain. The CDR3 has 14 residues. The V gene's germline CDR1 is KGHSH and CDR2 LQKENI. Trimming stripped 4 bases from V and 2 bases from J, with 11 bases between. CDR3 sequence: CASSRADVNTEAFF. In DNA, the CDR3 is TGTGCCAGCTCACGGGCTGACGTTAACACTGAAGCTTTCTTT.

The J gene is TRBJ1-4, the V gene TRBV6-1; D gene unclear. There are 13 residues in the CDR3. V lost 0 bases and J 8 bases, leaving 7 bases between the germline ends. Germline-derived CDR1 and CDR2 are MNHNS and SASEGT. CDR3 region: CASSEARLEKLFF. CDR3 bases: TGTGCCAGCAGTGAAGCGAGGTTGGAAAAACTGTTTTTT.

This clone was seen a single time. The J gene is TRBJ2-7, the V gene TRBV7-9, with 8 bases aligning to TRBD1. CDR1 is SEHNR, CDR2 FQNEAQ, per germline (reference sequence). Trimming took 4 bases from V and 4 from J; bases not matched to a gene: 9. This CDR3 spans 15 amino acids. CDR3 residues: CASSWLLQGEYEQYF. The DNA for the CDR3 is TGTGCCAGCAGCTGGCTCCTACAGGGGGAATACGAGCAGTACTTC.

This clone has a single count. V and J are TRBV5-4 and TRBJ1-2; D is perhaps TRBD1 (5 bases). The CDR3 totals 16 residues. Germline V gives CDR1 SGHNT, CDR2 YYREEE (reference sequence). Trimming shortened V by 3 bases and J by 0 bases, and 15 bases separated the two germline ends. The CDR3 DNA reads as TGTGCCAGCAGCTGGATAGGGGCAGTAGCTAACTATGGCTACACCTTC. Translated: CASSWIGAVANYGYTF.

The chain carries TRBV23-1 and TRBJ2-7; no reliable D call. TRBV23-1 has ORF status, its function being uncertain. The CDR3 loop spans 16 amino acids. Trimming removed 0 bases at V and 0 bases at J, with 12 bases between. CDR3 region: CASSQSSRLSSYEQYF. CDR3 in DNA: TGCGCCAGCAGTCAATCTTCGCGTCTGAGCTCCTACGAGCAGTACTTC.

This clone was observed a few times. The rearrangement joins TRBV5-4 to TRBJ2-3; possibly TRBD2 for D (7 bases). V lost 4 bases and J 3 bases, leaving 21 bases between the germline ends. This CDR3 has 17 residues. Per the germline V gene, CDR1 is SGHNT and CDR2 is YYREEE (reference sequence). The CDR3 nucleotides read TGTGCCAGCAGCCTCGGGGGCGGGGGACTCCTGACAGATACGCAGTATTTT. Protein product: CASSLGGGGLLTDTQYF.

The rearrangement links TRBV4-3 to TRBJ2-3; 8 bases map to TRBD1. The J segment lost 3 bases and the V segment lost 0 bases, leaving 2 bases of the junction unmatched. The CDR3 contains 15 residues. The germline V gene encodes CDR1 LGHNA and CDR2 YSLEER. The CDR3 DNA follows: TGCGCCAGCAGCCAAGACAGGGGGCGGACAGATACGCAGTATTTT. As protein: CASSQDRGRTDTQYF.

This clone was observed a handful of times. The chain recombines TRBV15 with TRBJ1-1; TRBD1 matches 7 bases. The CDR3 totals 13 residues. With 3 bases clipped from V and 4 bases from J, the junction kept 2 bases outside the gene matches. Germline values: CDR1 LNHNV, CDR2 YYDKDF (reference sequence). CDR3: CATSSTGATEAFF. The CDR3 nucleotides are TGTGCCACCAGCAGTACAGGGGCCACTGAAGCTTTCTTT.

V gene TRBV10-3 combines with J gene TRBJ2-3, with 14 bases matching TRBD2. Germline loops: CDR1 ENHRY, CDR2 SYGVKD. CDR3 length: 17 amino acids. Trimming removed 6 bases from V and 0 bases from J; junction bases left unmatched: 5. CDR3 DNA sequence: TGTGCCATCAGCGGCCGGACTAGCGGGGGGAGCACAGATACGCAGTATTTT. It yields the protein CAISGRTSGGSTDTQYF.

The rearrangement joins TRBV5-1 to TRBJ2-2; 10 nucleotides align to TRBD2. The V gene's germline CDR1 is SGHRS and CDR2 YFSETQ. The CDR3 runs to 16 residues. Losses at the gene ends were 2 bases for V and 4 bases for J; bases not matched to a gene: 5. The CDR3 DNA reads TGCGCCAGCAGCTTCCTAGCGGGGGATAGCACCGGGGAGCTGTTTTTT. Translation: CASSFLAGDSTGELFF.

The chain is built from TRBV10-2 and TRBJ1-2, with D tentatively TRBD1 (5 bases). This CDR3 spans 13 amino acids. V shed 8 bases and J shed 7 bases, with 17 bases lying between them. Germline V gene sequence: CDR1 WSHSY, CDR2 SAAADI. The CDR3 loop is CASSRGSDSGYTF. As DNA, the CDR3 is TGCGCCAGCTCACGGGGGTCGGACTCTGGCTACACCTTC.

The genes are TRBV19 and TRBJ1-1; 7 bases match TRBD1. Per germline, CDR1 LNHDA and CDR2 SQIVND (reference sequence). The CDR3 covers 13 residues. V lost 9 bases and J lost 3; bases outside the gene matches: 7. The CDR3 region is CASGTQGYTEAFF. The CDR3 region has the DNA TGTGCCAGCGGTACACAGGGGTACACTGAAGCTTTCTTT.

The chain has TRBV30 and TRBJ2-1, with TRBD1 identical over 8 bases. Losses at the gene ends were 0 bases for V and 1 base for J; bases not matched to a gene: 11. Germline V gene sequence: CDR1 GTSNPN, CDR2 SVGIG (reference sequence). The CDR3 sequence is 18 residues long. The CDR3 loop is CAWSVPPGTGHSYNEQFF. CDR3 in DNA: TGTGCCTGGAGTGTACCCCCCGGGACAGGCCATTCCTACAATGAGCAGTTCTTC.

This chain links TRBV28 with TRBJ1-1; 8 positions match TRBD1. This CDR3 is 14 amino acids long. Unmatched junction bases numbered 5, after V lost 7 bases and J lost 1 base. Germline values: CDR1 MDHEN, CDR2 SYDVKM. The CDR3 DNA follows: TGTGCCAGCACCCTGGGACAGGCGAACACTGAAGCTTTCTTT. Amino acids: CASTLGQANTEAFF.

J is TRBJ1-2 and V is TRBV27, with D possibly matching TRBD1 (6 bases). Germline loops: CDR1 MNHEY, CDR2 SMNVEV (reference sequence). Trimming pared 0 bases from V and 2 bases from J, leaving 13 bases between. This CDR3 comprises 16 residues. CDR3 sequence reads: CASSLSPEGGNYGYTF. CDR3 nucleotides: TGTGCCAGCAGTTTATCCCCGGAGGGGGGGAACTATGGCTACACCTTC.

V usage is TRBV27 and J usage is TRBJ2-1; D not certain. The germline V gene has CDR1 MNHEY and CDR2 SMNVEV (reference sequence). The CDR3 covers 13 residues. Trimming took off 0 bases at V and 4 bases at J, with 4 bases between the two ends. CDR3 residues: CASSLSAYNEQFF. In nucleotides, the CDR3 is TGTGCCAGCAGTTTATCGGCTTACAATGAGCAGTTCTTC.